Listed below are T cell receptor beta chains from one sample, sequenced in a study of beta chain features in type 1 diabetes. Produced via immunoSEQ multiplex PCR; TCRdb's table is partial and in-frame only. The sample lists about 360,000 clones, 10% to 15% seen once, with 0.0095% to 0.012% in the top ten. Input material: naive CD4+ T cells from blood. Source of these receptors: a woman in her late teens or twenties with type 1 diabetes. Both conserved end residues are part of each CDR3. The order of the fields is D gene, J gene, clone size, V gene, CDR3 DNA, CDR3 protein. D genes are given only for firm matches. Not all rows give a size; the values are once, few, many and, for expanded clones, a class.

NA,TRBJ2-5,NA,TRBV5-4,TGTGCCAGCAGCACACCGACAGAAGAGACCCAGTACTTC,CASSTPTEETQYF
TRBD1,TRBJ2-4,NA,TRBV7-6,TGTGCCAGCAGCCCTGGGACAGGGAAGACCAAAAACATTCAGTACTTC,CASSPGTGKTKNIQYF
TRBD2,TRBJ2-1,few,TRBV29-1,TGCAGCGTTGGCCTAGCGGGGAACAATGAGCAGTTCTTC,CSVGLAGNNEQFF
TRBD1,TRBJ1-2,few,TRBV29-1,TGCAGCGCCACCCGCGGACAGGGAATTGGCTACACCTTC,CSATRGQGIGYTF
TRBD1,TRBJ2-2,few,TRBV29-1,TGCAGCGTGACCGGGACAGCGAACACCGGGGAGCTGTTTTTT,CSVTGTANTGELFF
NA,TRBJ1-5,NA,TRBV18,TGTGCCAGCTCACCAGCCCAATCCAGGCCCCAGCATTTT,CASSPAQSRPQHF
TRBD1,TRBJ2-7,few,TRBV27,TGTGCCAGCAGTTCCTACAGGGGTCCCTACGAGCAGTACTTC,CASSSYRGPYEQYF
NA,TRBJ2-1,few,TRBV2,TGTGCCAGCGGAACCTCCCTGGGAGGGTTCTTC,CASGTSLGGFF
TRBD2,TRBJ2-2,few,TRBV28,TGTGCCAGCAGTTTGGGACTAGCGGGAGGCGGGGAGCTGTTTTTT,CASSLGLAGGGELFF
NA,TRBJ2-7,NA,TRBV19,TGTGCCAGTAGTGCGGCACAGGGATCCTACGAGCAGTACTTC,CASSAAQGSYEQYF
NA,TRBJ2-7,few,TRBV10-3,TGTGCCATCAGCAGGCAGGGGAGTCGGGAGCAGTACTTC,CAISRQGSREQYF
TRBD2,TRBJ2-3,NA,TRBV29-1,TGCAGCGTTGGAGCGGGGTTAACCCGACTAGAAACAGATACGCAGTATTTT,CSVGAGLTRLETDTQYF
NA,TRBJ2-1,few,TRBV7-3,TGTGCCAGCAGCTCGGGGGGGACAGTCTACAATGAGCAGTTCTTC,CASSSGGTVYNEQFF
NA,TRBJ2-1,few,TRBV18,TGTGCCAGCTCACAGGGCACAGGGATATACAATGAGCAGTTCTTC,CASSQGTGIYNEQFF
NA,TRBJ2-3,few,TRBV28,TGTGCCAGCACCTCTGTAGGGGGGGCGCAAGATACGCAGTATTTT,CASTSVGGAQDTQYF
NA,TRBJ1-2,NA,TRBV30,TGTGCCCTTGCGGGATCTGGCTACACCTTC,CALAGSGYTF
NA,TRBJ2-6,NA,TRBV30,TGTGGGGTTGACGGAGCTGGGGCCAACGTCCTGACTTTC,CGVDGAGANVLTF
NA,TRBJ2-5,few,TRBV28,TGTGCCAGCGGCGCGGGGCTAGTTGGGCAAGAGACCCAGTACTTC,CASGAGLVGQETQYF
TRBD2,TRBJ2-1,NA,TRBV4-3,TGCGCCAGCAGCCTAAGACTAGCGGGCGGGAACAATGAGCAGTTCTTC,CASSLRLAGGNNEQFF
NA,TRBJ2-5,NA,TRBV18,TGTGCCAGCTCACAACATTCCCAAGAGACCCAGTACTTC,CASSQHSQETQYF
NA,TRBJ1-5,NA,TRBV9,TGTGCCAGCAGCGTCAGGGGAGATCAGCCCCAGCATTTT,CASSVRGDQPQHF
TRBD1,TRBJ2-7,few,TRBV28,TGTGCCAGCAGCCCGGGACAGGGTCTCTACGAGCAGTACTTC,CASSPGQGLYEQYF
NA,TRBJ1-1,few,TRBV14,TGTGCCAGCAGCCAAATCGGACAGTTGAACACTGAAGCTTTCTTT,CASSQIGQLNTEAFF
TRBD2,TRBJ2-1,NA,TRBV10-3,TGTGCCAGGAGTCCGCTTAGCGGGATCGCTGGTAATGAGCAGTTCTTC,CARSPLSGIAGNEQFF
NA,TRBJ1-1,few,TRBV9,TGTGCCAGCAGCGTATCCAGGAACACTGAAGCTTTCTTT,CASSVSRNTEAFF
NA,TRBJ2-7,NA,TRBV10-3,TGTGCCATCAGTGAGTCGGCGGAGGCGTACTTC,CAISESAEAYF
NA,TRBJ1-1,NA,TRBV5-1,TGCGCCAGCAGCCCGCCCGGGAGCACTGAAGCTTTCTTT,CASSPPGSTEAFF
NA,TRBJ1-1,NA,TRBV29-1,TGCAGCGCACGGCCGGGGAGTCTGAACACTGAAGCTTTCTTT,CSARPGSLNTEAFF
NA,TRBJ2-6,NA,TRBV9,TGTGCCAGCAGCGTGATGGGCAGTGGGGCCAACGTCCTGACTTTC,CASSVMGSGANVLTF
NA,TRBJ2-3,NA,TRBV7-9,TGTGCCAGCAGCTTAGGGCGACTAAGCACAGATACGCAGTATTTT,CASSLGRLSTDTQYF
TRBD1,TRBJ2-5,few,TRBV19,TGTGCCAGTACCGAGGACAGGAACGGAAAGACCCAGTACTTC,CASTEDRNGKTQYF
TRBD1,TRBJ1-1,NA,TRBV5-1,TGCGCCAGCAGCCAACAGGGACAGGGGAACACTGAAGCTTTCTTT,CASSQQGQGNTEAFF
NA,TRBJ2-6,NA,TRBV7-2,TGTGCCAGCAGCCCTGTAGACAGGGGAGGGCAAGCTGGGGCCAACGTCCTGACTTTC,CASSPVDRGGQAGANVLTF
TRBD1,TRBJ2-7,NA,TRBV11-3,TGTGCCAGCAGCAGAAAAGGACAGGTGAGCTACGAGCAGTACTTC,CASSRKGQVSYEQYF
TRBD2,TRBJ2-7,few,TRBV30,TGTGCCTCCGGGAGGCTGGCCGAGCAGTACTTC,CASGRLAEQYF
TRBD1,TRBJ1-5,once,TRBV6-6,TGTGCCAGCAGTTACTCAGTAGGGACAGGTTATCAGCCCCAGCATTTT,CASSYSVGTGYQPQHF
TRBD1,TRBJ2-3,NA,TRBV5-1,TGCGCCAGCAGCTTGGAGGGGGCAACAGATACGCAGTATTTT,CASSLEGATDTQYF
NA,TRBJ2-2,few,TRBV25-1,TGTGCCAGCAGTGAGGGGGGGCGGGGATCGAACACCGGGGAGCTGTTTTTT,CASSEGGRGSNTGELFF
NA,TRBJ2-5,few,TRBV5-1,TGCGCCAGCAGCCTGAACAACGGGGGACGGGAGGAGACCCAGTACTTC,CASSLNNGGREETQYF
TRBD1,TRBJ2-7,few,TRBV28,TGTGCCAGCAGTTCCGGGACAGGCTCGACCGAGCAGTACTTC,CASSSGTGSTEQYF
NA,TRBJ1-6,NA,TRBV7-2,TGTGCCAGCAGCTTAGAGTTTGCGTCACCCCTCCACTTT,CASSLEFASPLHF
NA,TRBJ1-2,NA,TRBV19,TGTGCCAGTAGTATCATCCAGGGGACCTATGGCTACACCTTC,CASSIIQGTYGYTF
NA,TRBJ2-5,few,TRBV6-5,TGTGCCAGCAGTGAACAGCAAGAGACCCAGTACTTC,CASSEQQETQYF
NA,TRBJ2-3,NA,TRBV19,TGTGCCAGTAGTAGAACGGTCTTGAGCACAGATACGCAGTATTTT,CASSRTVLSTDTQYF
NA,TRBJ2-1,NA,TRBV10-3,TGTGCCATCAGTGAGGTCCGGACAGTGACCAGGGACAATGAGCAGTTCTTC,CAISEVRTVTRDNEQFF
TRBD2,TRBJ2-7,NA,TRBV9,TGTGCCAGCGCCCGCGAGGCGGGAGGACCCTACGAGCAGTACTTC,CASAREAGGPYEQYF
NA,TRBJ2-3,few,TRBV7-9,TGTGCCAGCAGCTTAGTCGAGGATACGCAGTATTTT,CASSLVEDTQYF
TRBD1,TRBJ1-2,few,TRBV9,TGTGCCAGCAGCGTCAAACCGGGACAGTCACATGGCTACACCTTC,CASSVKPGQSHGYTF
TRBD1,TRBJ1-2,few,TRBV29-1,TGCAGCGTCGACAGGGACTACACCTTC,CSVDRDYTF
NA,TRBJ2-7,NA,TRBV13,TGTGCCAGCAGCTCAACAGGGCTGGGATACGAGCAGTACTTC,CASSSTGLGYEQYF
TRBD2,TRBJ2-1,NA,TRBV27,TGTGCCAGCAGTCTCGAATCGCCGAGGACTAGCGGGTCCCATGAGCAGTTCTTC,CASSLESPRTSGSHEQFF
NA,TRBJ2-5,few,TRBV18,TGTGCCAGCTCACCAGAGGGCGGAGTACGAGTGACCCAGTACTTC,CASSPEGGVRVTQYF
NA,TRBJ2-2,NA,TRBV25-1,TGTGCCAGCAGTGAACCCGGTCGGGGAGGGAACACCGGGGAGCTGTTTTTT,CASSEPGRGGNTGELFF
TRBD1,TRBJ1-2,NA,TRBV7-9,TGTGCCAGCAGCCCGACGGGTGGGACAGGAGGGTGGAATGGCTACACCTTC,CASSPTGGTGGWNGYTF
NA,TRBJ2-6,NA,TRBV27,TGTGCCGCCAGGGGCTCTGGGGCCAACGTCCTGACTTTC,CAARGSGANVLTF
NA,TRBJ1-5,few,TRBV7-8,TGTGCCAGCAGCTTAGTCAGGGGAAGGGATCAGCCCCAGCATTTT,CASSLVRGRDQPQHF
NA,TRBJ2-2,few,TRBV7-3,TGTGCCAGCAGCTTAGGAACAGGGAGCACCGGGGAGCTGTTTTTT,CASSLGTGSTGELFF